This TCR beta chain is drawn from a study of early T cells in non-severe SARS-CoV-2 infection. Looking at the study overall: Unsorted whole blood bulk RNA was sequenced, with unpaired chains.

CDR1 is SNHLY and CDR2 is FYNNEI in the germline V gene. CDR3 length: 13 amino acids. V lost 0 bases to trimming and J lost 9 bases, with 11 bases between them. TCRdb used MiXCR to reprocess the 5' RACE reads, holding one entry per CDR3 protein. The sample shows 76,000 or so distinct CDR3 sequences, 11% of them seen only once. The specimen was whole blood. V gene TRBV2 combines with J gene TRBJ1-1; D call uncertain. The sequence was obtained from an adult who was a healthcare worker with PCR-confirmed SARS-CoV-2 infection or an uninfected control (not recorded which). The CDR3 sequence: CASSEARAGQAFF. CDR3 nucleotides: TGTGCCAGCAGTGAAGCGCGGGCAGGCCAAGCTTTCTTT.